These T cell receptor beta chains were read from a single sample in a study of beta chain features in type 1 diabetes. The repertoire was sequenced with immunoSEQ multiplex PCR; TCRdb's copy has only in-frame clones and lacks some. The sample holds around 500,000 clones, approximately 30% seen once. The sample comprised naive CD4+ T cells from blood. Every receptor here comes from a man aged 18 to 29 in good health. The CDR3 runs from the conserved cysteine through the conserved F or W. Fields, in order: J gene, V gene, clone size, D gene, CDR3 length, CDR3 protein, CDR3 DNA. A D gene is named only where the DNA matches it firmly. The size of a clone is reported for some rows only, either as once, few or many, or as a class for expanded clones.

>TRBJ2-7|TRBV7-3|-|-|13
CASSYDREGEQYF
TGTGCCAGCAGCTACGACAGGGAGGGCGAGCAGTACTTC
>TRBJ2-5|TRBV7-2|few|-|13
CASSLVDQETQYF
TGTGCCAGCAGCTTAGTGGACCAAGAGACCCAGTACTTC
>TRBJ2-1|TRBV20-1|-|TRBD2|11
CSARGLAEQFF
TGCAGTGCTAGGGGACTAGCGGAGCAGTTCTTC
>TRBJ2-1|TRBV19|-|-|14
CASKEGGPLSEQFF
TGTGCCAGTAAGGAAGGAGGGCCTTTGTCTGAGCAGTTCTTC
>TRBJ2-2|TRBV7-9|-|-|16
CASSTPGPTNTGELFF
TGTGCCAGCAGCACGCCGGGACCTACGAACACCGGGGAGCTGTTTTTT
>TRBJ2-1|TRBV29-1|-|-|10
CSAEYNEQFF
TGCAGCGCCGAGTACAATGAGCAGTTCTTC
>TRBJ2-5|TRBV6-5|-|TRBD2|16
CASSSGTSVFQETQYF
TGTGCCAGCAGTTCCGGGACTAGCGTATTCCAAGAGACCCAGTACTTC
>TRBJ2-7|TRBV28|-|TRBD2|15
CASSIPSGMPYEQYF
TGTGCCAGCAGTATCCCTAGCGGGATGCCCTACGAGCAGTACTTC
>TRBJ2-1|TRBV19|-|TRBD2|15
CASSDSGRSYNEQFF
TGTGCCAGCAGCGATAGCGGGAGATCCTACAATGAGCAGTTCTTC
>TRBJ2-1|TRBV25-1|few|TRBD2|15
CASSEPSGPYNEQFF
TGTGCCAGCAGTGAACCTAGCGGGCCTTACAATGAGCAGTTCTTC
>TRBJ1-5|TRBV4-1|-|-|12
CASSHPNQPQHF
TGCGCCAGCAGCCACCCTAATCAGCCCCAGCATTTT
>TRBJ2-6|TRBV10-3|-|-|15
CAISPGTTGANVLTF
TGTGCCATCAGTCCCGGGACAACGGGGGCCAACGTCCTGACTTTC
>TRBJ2-1|TRBV14|few|-|11
CASSQGNEQFF
TGTGCCAGCAGCCAAGGGAATGAGCAGTTCTTC
>TRBJ2-3|TRBV5-4|-|TRBD2|17
CASSLDGTSGRTDTQYF
TGTGCCAGCAGCTTGGACGGGACTAGCGGACGCACAGATACGCAGTATTTT
>TRBJ2-7|TRBV6-5|once|TRBD1|15
CASSRRRGQAYEQYF
TGTGCCAGCAGTCGTAGACGCGGACAGGCCTACGAGCAGTACTTC
>TRBJ2-6|TRBV9|-|-|18
CASSVADLTVLRANVLTF
TGTGCCAGCAGCGTAGCTGACTTGACAGTTCTTAGGGCCAACGTCCTGACTTTC
>TRBJ2-1|TRBV9|-|TRBD1|15
CASSPGGPAINEQFF
TGTGCCAGCAGCCCAGGGGGCCCCGCTATCAATGAGCAGTTCTTC
>TRBJ1-3|TRBV7-9|-|-|15
CASSLLGLAGNTIYF
TGTGCCAGCAGCTTATTAGGGTTGGCTGGAAACACCATATATTTT
>TRBJ2-5|TRBV5-1|-|TRBD1|13
CASSGQGEETQYF
TGCGCCAGCAGCGGACAGGGTGAAGAGACCCAGTACTTC
>TRBJ2-5|TRBV30|few|-|13
CAWSRDTEETQYF
TGTGCCTGGAGCCGGGACACAGAAGAGACCCAGTACTTC
>TRBJ2-5|TRBV4-3|few|TRBD2|13
CASSLGLQETQYF
TGCGCCAGCAGCCTGGGACTACAAGAGACCCAGTACTTC
>TRBJ2-3|TRBV7-2|-|TRBD2|16
CASSLWGLAGGDTQYF
TGTGCCAGCAGCTTATGGGGGTTAGCGGGAGGAGATACGCAGTATTTT
>TRBJ2-2|TRBV30|few|-|17
CAWRRAGSRTNTGELFF
TGTGCCTGGAGAAGAGCGGGCTCAAGGACGAACACCGGGGAGCTGTTTTTT
>TRBJ1-5|TRBV29-1|few|-|13
CSVAGPNNQPQHF
TGCAGCGTCGCGGGACCGAACAATCAGCCCCAGCATTTT
>TRBJ2-7|TRBV9|-|-|14
CASSVHLEDYEQYF
TGTGCCAGCAGCGTACACCTAGAGGACTACGAGCAGTACTTC
>TRBJ2-1|TRBV4-2|few|-|16
CASSPDMGEIYNEQFF
TGTGCCAGCAGCCCAGATATGGGGGAAATTTACAATGAGCAGTTCTTC
>TRBJ2-7|TRBV7-9|-|-|15
CASSLWVGSSYEQYF
TGTGCCAGCAGCTTATGGGTTGGCAGCTCCTACGAGCAGTACTTC
>TRBJ2-7|TRBV4-1|-|TRBD1|15
CASSHPRDSSYEQYF
TGCGCCAGCAGCCACCCAAGGGACAGCTCCTACGAGCAGTACTTC
>TRBJ1-1|TRBV30|few|-|13
CAWRRQERTEAFF
TGTGCCTGGAGGCGACAGGAGCGAACTGAAGCTTTCTTT
>TRBJ2-3|TRBV9|few|TRBD1|16
CASSPGQGTFTDTQYF
TGTGCCAGCAGTCCAGGACAGGGGACCTTCACAGATACGCAGTATTTT
>TRBJ2-7|TRBV29-1|-|-|13
CSVGGRVDDEQYF
TGCAGCGTCGGAGGCAGGGTCGACGACGAGCAGTACTTC
>TRBJ2-7|TRBV5-4|few|-|11
CASSLDYEQYF
TGTGCCAGCAGCTTGGACTACGAGCAGTACTTC
>TRBJ2-7|TRBV11-2|-|TRBD1|11
CASSPRTGLDF
TGTGCCAGCAGCCCACGGACAGGTCTGGACTTC
>TRBJ2-1|TRBV2|-|-|11
CASRETNEQFF
TGTGCCAGCAGAGAGACGAATGAGCAGTTCTTC
>TRBJ1-4|TRBV30|-|-|15
CAWSASWGTNEKLFF
TGTGCCTGGAGTGCTTCCTGGGGAACTAATGAAAAACTGTTTTTT
>TRBJ2-1|TRBV4-1|-|-|14
CASSRQGTGNEQFF
TGCGCCAGCAGCCGGCAGGGGACGGGGAATGAGCAGTTCTTC